Listed below are T cell receptor beta chains from one sample, sequenced in a study of blood T cell repertoires in COVID-19. Repertoires were generated with immunoSEQ multiplex PCR, while TCRdb's copy carries only in-frame clones and drops some. Of approximately 60,000 clones listed, about 83% are singletons. Material for sequencing was peripheral blood. All receptors derive from a woman aged 80 or over with acute or convalescent COVID-19. Each CDR3 is given with its conserved first and last residue. The D gene is left open where the match is weak. Size is omitted from some rows. Given values are once, few, many or a class for expanded clones.

size	V	D	J	DNA	CDR3
few	TRBV6-5	TRBD1	TRBJ2-5	TGTGCCAGCCAGACAGGGGGCATGGGAGAGACCCAGTACTTC	CASQTGGMGETQYF
-	TRBV21-1	-	TRBJ2-7	TGTGCCAGCAGCAGTAGCGGGGGTTTCTCCTACGAGCAGTACTTC	CASSSSGGFSYEQYF
-	TRBV7-3	TRBD1	TRBJ1-2	TGTGCCAGCAGCTACACCGGGACAGGGGATGATGGCTACACCTTC	CASSYTGTGDDGYTF
-	TRBV12-5	-	TRBJ1-2	TGTGCTAGTGGTTTGGACTGGTCTAACTATGGCTACACCTTC	CASGLDWSNYGYTF
-	TRBV7-2	-	TRBJ1-1	TGTGCCAGCAGCCCCGTAGCAGTTAACACTGAAGCTTTCTTT	CASSPVAVNTEAFF
-	TRBV7-6	-	TRBJ1-1	TGTGCCAGCAGCTTGGAGCTGTTCTTGAACACTGAAGCTTTCTTT	CASSLELFLNTEAFF
-	TRBV19	-	TRBJ1-1	TGTGCCAGTAGCGGCATCCGGGGGGCTGAAGCTTTCTTT	CASSGIRGAEAFF
once	TRBV14	-	TRBJ2-4	TGTGCCAGCAGCCAAGAATCAGGGGTATCGGCCAAAAACATTCAGTACTTC	CASSQESGVSAKNIQYF
-	TRBV2	TRBD1	TRBJ1-1	TGTGCCAGCAGCCACCGGGACAGGTTCGCTGAAGCTTTCTTT	CASSHRDRFAEAFF
-	TRBV14	-	TRBJ1-6	TGTGCCAGCAGCCGCGACACAACTAATTCACCCCTCCACTTT	CASSRDTTNSPLHF
-	TRBV28	-	TRBJ2-7	TGTGCCAGTTCTTACCGGGCGGGCAGCTCCTACGAGCAGTACTTC	CASSYRAGSSYEQYF
-	TRBV28	TRBD1	TRBJ2-5	TGTGCCAGTACAGGGGTTCAAGAGACCCAGTACTTC	CASTGVQETQYF
few	TRBV7-6	TRBD2	TRBJ2-1	TGTGCCAGCAGCTTAGCGACCGCTAGCGGGAGTCGGAATGAGCAGTTCTTC	CASSLATASGSRNEQFF
-	TRBV14	TRBD1	TRBJ2-7	TGTGCCAGCAGCCAAGTTGGGACAGGGGGCTACGAGCAGTACTTC	CASSQVGTGGYEQYF
-	TRBV7-3	TRBD1	TRBJ2-7	TGTGCCAGCAGCTTAACTGGTCGGACAGGCCCAGGCGAGCAGTACTTC	CASSLTGRTGPGEQYF
-	TRBV5-4	TRBD2	TRBJ2-3	TGTGCCAGCAGCTTAGGAAGCGGGGCTGTCACAGATACGCAGTATTTT	CASSLGSGAVTDTQYF
-	TRBV7-9	-	TRBJ1-1	TGTGCCAGCAGCCAACAGGTCATGAACACTGAAGCTTTCTTT	CASSQQVMNTEAFF
-	TRBV12-3/TRBV12-4	-	TRBJ1-4	TGTGCCAGCAGTTTGCCGGACAGCCTAGAACTGTTTTTT	CASSLPDSLELFF
few	TRBV6-5	TRBD1	TRBJ1-2	TGTGCCAGCACCCCGGGCAGGGGGCGGGTCTATGGCTACACCTTC	CASTPGRGRVYGYTF
-	TRBV11-3	-	TRBJ2-2	TGTGCCAGCAGTTTCGGGCAGGGCTACACCGGGGAGCTGTTTTTT	CASSFGQGYTGELFF
few	TRBV7-9	TRBD1	TRBJ2-7	TGTGCCAGCAGCGGAACCGGGACAGGGATCTGGGAGCAGTACTTC	CASSGTGTGIWEQYF
-	TRBV28	-	TRBJ1-5	TGTGCCACCACCCATACTATAGAAAGCAATCAGCCCCAGCATTTT	CATTHTIESNQPQHF
-	TRBV7-2	TRBD1	TRBJ2-1	TGTGCCAGCAGCCTCAGGACAGGGATCGATGAGCAGTTCTTC	CASSLRTGIDEQFF
-	TRBV30	TRBD1	TRBJ1-1	TGTGCCTGGAGTAGACAGGGGTACACTGAAGCTTTCTTT	CAWSRQGYTEAFF
once	TRBV15	-	TRBJ2-5	TGTGCCACCAGCAGAGGGACTATCTCAGAGACCCAGTACTTC	CATSRGTISETQYF
-	TRBV7-8	TRBD1	TRBJ2-1	TGTGCCAGCAGCCCTACAGGGGGCGCGGTGGACAATGAGCAGTTCTTC	CASSPTGGAVDNEQFF
-	TRBV7-9	-	TRBJ2-1	TGTGCCAGCAGCTTACCGGGAATTATAGATGAGCAGTTCTTC	CASSLPGIIDEQFF
-	TRBV5-1	TRBD1	TRBJ2-2	TGCGCCAGCAGCCCGGGACAGGGGAAAGTCACCGGGGAGCTGTTTTTT	CASSPGQGKVTGELFF
few	TRBV19	-	TRBJ1-2	TGTGCCAGTAGTCCGTGGGACTTTGATGGCTACACCTTC	CASSPWDFDGYTF
-	TRBV5-5	-	TRBJ2-7	TGTGCCAGCAGCTTGGTTACTAGTGGCGAGCAGTACTTC	CASSLVTSGEQYF
few	TRBV7-3	TRBD2	TRBJ2-1	TGTGCCAGCAGCTACGAGACTAGCGGGGGGGCCTATGAGCAGTTCTTC	CASSYETSGGAYEQFF
-	TRBV7-9	-	TRBJ2-7	TGTGCCAGCAGCAACCCCGGACAGTCCTACGAGCAGTACTTC	CASSNPGQSYEQYF
once	TRBV30	TRBD2	TRBJ2-5	TGTGCCTGGAGTGAAAGCGGGGGTTTGTCCCAGTACTTC	CAWSESGGLSQYF
-	TRBV4-2	TRBD2	TRBJ2-3	TGTGCCAGCAGCCAAGAGGGCGGGGGGGCCAGGAATACGCAGTATTTT	CASSQEGGGARNTQYF
-	TRBV7-2	TRBD2	TRBJ2-7	TGTGCCAGCAGCTCCCAGCGGGGCGGCTACGAGCAGTACTTC	CASSSQRGGYEQYF
-	TRBV5-1	TRBD1	TRBJ2-4	TGCGCCAGCAGCCGGACCGGGACAGAAAAAAACATTCAGTACTTC	CASSRTGTEKNIQYF
-	TRBV29-1	-	TRBJ1-1	TGCAGCGTAGAAGGGGCAGCAAGGACTGAAGCTTTCTTT	CSVEGAARTEAFF
-	TRBV7-3	-	TRBJ2-2	TGTGCCAGCAGCCATAACACCGGGGAGCTGTTTTTT	CASSHNTGELFF
once	TRBV3-1/TRBV3-2	TRBD2	TRBJ2-7	TGTGCCAGCAGCCAGACCGCGGGGGTGGAGCAGTACTTC	CASSQTAGVEQYF
-	TRBV3-1/TRBV3-2	-	TRBJ2-1	TGTGCCAGCAGCCGGGACCCGGGGGATGAGCAGTTCTTC	CASSRDPGDEQFF
few	TRBV7-3	TRBD2	TRBJ2-1	TGTGCCAGCAGCTATACTAGCGGAGCCAACAATGAGCAGTTCTTC	CASSYTSGANNEQFF
-	TRBV2	-	TRBJ1-2	TGTGCCATTCGGGGGGACTATGGCTACACCTTC	CAIRGDYGYTF